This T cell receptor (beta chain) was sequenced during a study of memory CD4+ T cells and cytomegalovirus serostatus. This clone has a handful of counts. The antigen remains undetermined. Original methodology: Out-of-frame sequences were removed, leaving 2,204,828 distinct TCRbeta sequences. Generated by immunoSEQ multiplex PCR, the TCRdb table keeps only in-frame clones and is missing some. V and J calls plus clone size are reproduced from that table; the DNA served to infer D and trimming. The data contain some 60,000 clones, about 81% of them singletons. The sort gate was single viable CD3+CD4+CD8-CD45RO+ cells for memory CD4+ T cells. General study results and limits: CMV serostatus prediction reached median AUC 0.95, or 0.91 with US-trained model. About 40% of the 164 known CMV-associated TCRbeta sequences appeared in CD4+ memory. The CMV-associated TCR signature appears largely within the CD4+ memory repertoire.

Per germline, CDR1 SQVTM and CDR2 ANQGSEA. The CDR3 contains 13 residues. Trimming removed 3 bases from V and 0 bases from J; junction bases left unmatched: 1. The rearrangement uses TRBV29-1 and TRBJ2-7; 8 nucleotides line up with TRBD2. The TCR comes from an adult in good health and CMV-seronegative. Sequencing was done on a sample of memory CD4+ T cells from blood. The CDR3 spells CSVDSGGSYEQYF. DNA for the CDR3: TGCAGCGTTGACAGCGGGGGCTCCTACGAGCAGTACTTC.